This T cell receptor (beta chain) was recovered during a study of T-cell memory formation after mild COVID-19. General observations from the study: The study found balanced CD4/CD8 in clones contracting day 15 to 85 and a CD4+ lean in later expanders.

Between the trimmed V and J ends, which lost 9 bases and 1 base, there was a span of 11 bases. The CDR3 spans 13 residues. From germline, CDR1 is MGHRA and CDR2 YSYEKL. From the 5' RACE reads, TCRdb called clonotypes with MiXCR, one entry per CDR3 protein. The repertoire holds approximately 560,000 distinct CDR3 sequences, 17% seen once, with roughly 8% in the top ten. This clonotype was observed a few times. The antigen is undetermined. This chain uses TRBV4-1 with TRBJ2-3; D gene ambiguous. The TCR was taken from an adult woman who had mild COVID-19 (a few samples of this study predate the infection). Cell type and time point are not known. The sequenced sample was PBMCs or a T cell subset sorted from them (not recorded which). CDR3 sequence (DNA): TGCGCCAGTAAGGGTTCTCGCACAGATACGCAGTATTTT. The encoded protein is CASKGSRTDTQYF.